This T cell receptor (beta chain) was observed in a study of neurological immune-mediated disorders (dated by TCRdb to between 2017 and 2020). Looking at the study overall: Using UMI-based sequencing, the study compared peripheral blood TCR-beta repertoires from patients with HTLV-I-associated myelopathy (HAM/TSP), patients with multiple sclerosis, and healthy controls. Longitudinal samples, technical triplicates and paired sorted CD4+ and CD8+ T-cell subsets, alongside PBMC samples, were included among the roughly 96 TCR-beta libraries. Longitudinal HAM/TSP and healthy donors had 3 time-points each (about 3-45 month intervals). The cohort was made up of about 66 subjects, consisting of roughly 14 HAM/TSP patients, around 35 multiple sclerosis patients and around 20 healthy controls.

This clonotype has ten or more counts. Its antigen remains undetermined. No base quality values were provided; no much bigger clone lies one nucleotide off. Reading the germline V gene (reference sequence) gives CDR1 WNHNN and CDR2 SYGVQD. The cysteine opens and the phenylalanine closes a CDR3 of 13 amino acids. The DNA shown is the 39-base CDR3, in frame from base 1. Unmatched junction bases come to 2, with V trimmed by 0 bases and J by 9 bases. The label giving this sample's time point can be read as: longitudinal time-point 2. Healthy controls were blood bank volunteers in Maryland, USA. Libraries from unsorted PBMCs were made from 2 million PBMCs kept in RNAlater at -80 degrees C until RNA extraction. PBMCs were separated from peripheral blood using Ficoll-Hypaque density gradient centrifugation and then cryopreserved in liquid nitrogen. Study-wide conclusions, independent of this receptor: The highest TCR clonal expansion was observed in HAM/TSP patients, whereas the lowest was observed in MS patients, even when compared with healthy controls. Expanded clones from different subjects shared no identical CDR3 amino acid sequences, which suggests that TCR-beta repertoires were private in all groups.

cDNA was synthesized by template-switch 5'RACE using a primer with a 10-nucleotide random unique molecular identifier that tagged each TCR transcript. Over 180 million TCR-beta sequences, covering 15-18 subjects, were produced in each sequencing run. Total RNA was extracted with the RNeasy kit. The KAPA Real-time Library Amplification kit was used to amplify TCR-beta VDJ regions with primers for the TCR constant region and the 5'RACE anchor. A first PCR added sample indexes and Illumina adaptors, and a second PCR then raised library yield. After Ampure bead purification, the TCR product of roughly 650 bp was size-selected on a 2% E-gel SizeSelection system. Before pooling, library quality was assessed on a Bioanalyzer, concentration was determined with Qubit, and library quantification was performed with the Kapa Library Quantification kit. An Illumina HiSeq 2500 was used to sequence the libraries paired-end at 2 x 150 bp. To increase sequence diversity, roughly 25-31% phiX was spiked into each library pool. In the original analysis: Quality-filtered reads were processed with the UMI-based MiGEC pipeline, and over 90% of raw TCR sequences were removed by the MiGEC pipeline during error correction. IMGT germline references were used for aligning VDJ genes, and each clonotype was defined as a unique CDR3 amino acid sequence together with its V-J genes. VDJtools evaluated clonal expansion, Shannon diversity and CDR3 relatedness (CalcPairwiseDistances, ClusterSamples); CLCbio workbench built phylogenetic trees. A clone was classed as expanded if it had 8 or more unique UMIs, a cutoff based on coefficient-of-variation modelling across technical triplicates. TCRdb reprocessing: public reads trimmed at Q25 with fastp, clones called with MiXCR, in-frame beta chains kept. Every distinct CDR3 protein forms one entry, paired with its most common genes and DNA. TCRdb, rather than the study authors, made the V and J calls. Recorded for this sample are some 60,000 distinct CDR3 sequences; about 10% of them occurred a single time. The ten largest clones represent 12% of the sample.

The rearranged chain carries TRBV10-1 and TRBJ2-1; 7 middle bases align to TRBD2. Source material: PBMCs. The sequence was collected from a man younger than 40 in good health. For the CDR3, the sequence is CASSESWEGEQFF. The DNA sequence is given as TGCGCCAGCAGTGAGTCTTGGGAGGGTGAGCAGTTCTTC.